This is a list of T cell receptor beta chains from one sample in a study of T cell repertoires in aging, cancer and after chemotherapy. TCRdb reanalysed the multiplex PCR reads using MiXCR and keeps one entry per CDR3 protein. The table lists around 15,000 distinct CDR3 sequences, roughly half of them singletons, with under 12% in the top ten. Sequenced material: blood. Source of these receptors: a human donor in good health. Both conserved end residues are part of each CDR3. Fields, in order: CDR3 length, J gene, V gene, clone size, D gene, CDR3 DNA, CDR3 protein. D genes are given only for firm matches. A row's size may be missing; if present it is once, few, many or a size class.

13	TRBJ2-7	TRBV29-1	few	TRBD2	TGCAGCGTAAGAGGTTTTCTCGGGGGGGAGCAGTACTTC	CSVRGFLGGEQYF
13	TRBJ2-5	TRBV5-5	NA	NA	TGTGCCAGCAGCTTGATGGGGCTAGAGACCCAGTACTTC	CASSLMGLETQYF
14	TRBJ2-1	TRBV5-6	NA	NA	TGTGCCAGCAGCTTTAGGGGGGGCTACAATGAGCAGTTCTTC	CASSFRGGYNEQFF
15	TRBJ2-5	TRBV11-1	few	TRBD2	TGTGCCAGCAGCTCCCTCGTGGGGGGGCAAGAGACCCAGTACTTC	CASSSLVGGQETQYF
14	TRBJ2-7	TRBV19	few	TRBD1	TGTGCCAGCCAATGGGCACAGGGGGCCTACGAGCAGTACTTC	CASQWAQGAYEQYF
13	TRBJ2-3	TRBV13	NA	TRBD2	TGTGCCAGCAGCCTTGCGGGGGGGGATACGCAGTATTTT	CASSLAGGDTQYF
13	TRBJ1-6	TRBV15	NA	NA	TGTGCCACCAGCAGGTTGGATAATTCACCCCTCCACTTT	CATSRLDNSPLHF
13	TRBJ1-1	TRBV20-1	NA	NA	TGCAGTGCTCTGCAGGGGATCGGCACTGAAGCTTTCTTT	CSALQGIGTEAFF
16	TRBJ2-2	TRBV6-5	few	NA	TGTGCCAGCAGTTACCTCGGGGGCCGAGGCACCGGGGAGCTGTTTTTT	CASSYLGGRGTGELFF
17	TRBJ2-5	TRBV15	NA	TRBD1	TGTGCCACCAGCGTAGACAGGGGCTACTGGGGACCAGAGACCCAGTACTTC	CATSVDRGYWGPETQYF
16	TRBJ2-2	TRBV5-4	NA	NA	TGTGCCAGCAGCGACGCCGGGACGCTGAACACCGGGGAGCTGTTTTTT	CASSDAGTLNTGELFF
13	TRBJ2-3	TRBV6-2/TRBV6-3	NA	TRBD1	TGTGCCAGCAGTGACAGGGCCACAGATACGCAGTATTTT	CASSDRATDTQYF
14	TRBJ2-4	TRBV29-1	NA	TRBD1	TGCAGCGTCCTTGCAGGGGGCGCAGGATACATTCAGTACTTC	CSVLAGGAGYIQYF
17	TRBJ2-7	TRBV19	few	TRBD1	TGTGCCAGTAGCGCCCTCCGGACAGGACCAAACTCCTACGAGCAGTACTTC	CASSALRTGPNSYEQYF
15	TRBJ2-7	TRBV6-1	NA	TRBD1	TGTGCCAGCAGTGAAGCGGGGACAGGGGGCTACGAGCAGTACTTC	CASSEAGTGGYEQYF
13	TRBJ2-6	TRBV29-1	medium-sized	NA	TGCAGCGCGCCAGTCTCTGGGGCCAACGTCCTGACTTTC	CSAPVSGANVLTF
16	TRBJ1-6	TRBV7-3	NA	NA	TGTGCCAGCAGCTTAGCGGTTGCAGGGTATAATTCACCCCTCCACTTT	CASSLAVAGYNSPLHF
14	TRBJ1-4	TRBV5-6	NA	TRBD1	TGTGCCAGCAGCTGGGGGACAGGGGTTGAAAAACTGTTTTTT	CASSWGTGVEKLFF
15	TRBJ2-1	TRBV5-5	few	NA	TGTGCCAGCAGCTTGGAGGCAGTAGGCTACAATGAGCAGTTCTTC	CASSLEAVGYNEQFF
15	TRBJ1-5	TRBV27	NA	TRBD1	TGTGCCAGCAGTCCCCGACAGGGTGGGAAACAGCCCCAGCATTTT	CASSPRQGGKQPQHF
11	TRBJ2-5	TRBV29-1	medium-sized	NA	TGCAGCGTTGAAGATCATGTTGTCCAGTACTTC	CSVEDHVVQYF
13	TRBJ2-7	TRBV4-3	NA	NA	TGCGCCAGCAGCCAAGGAGCTAGTTACGAGCAGTACTTC	CASSQGASYEQYF
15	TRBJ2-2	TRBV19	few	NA	TGTGCCAGTAGTAACGGACGGCCGAACACCGGGGAGCTGTTTTTT	CASSNGRPNTGELFF
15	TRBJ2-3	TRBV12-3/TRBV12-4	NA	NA	TGTGCCAGCAGGGGCACAGGGGGGGGCACAGATACGCAGTATTTT	CASRGTGGGTDTQYF
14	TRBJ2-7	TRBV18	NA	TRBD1	TGTGCCAGCTCACCCGGGACAGCCCCTTACGAGCAGTACTTC	CASSPGTAPYEQYF
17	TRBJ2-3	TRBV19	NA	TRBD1	TGTGCCAGTAGTATAGACTGGGACAGGGGGCCTACAGATACGCAGTATTTT	CASSIDWDRGPTDTQYF
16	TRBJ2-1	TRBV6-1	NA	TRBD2	TGTGCCAGCAGTGAAACTAGCGCCTCAGCGAGGAATGAGCAGTTCTTC	CASSETSASARNEQFF
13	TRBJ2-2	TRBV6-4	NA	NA	TGTGCCAGCAGTGACGGGCAGGCCGGGGAGCTGTTTTTT	CASSDGQAGELFF
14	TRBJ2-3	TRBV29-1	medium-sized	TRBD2	TGCAGCGTCGTACTAGCGGGAGTTACAGATACGCAGTATTTT	CSVVLAGVTDTQYF
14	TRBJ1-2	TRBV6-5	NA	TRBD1	TGTGCCAGCACCCGAGGAGACAGGGGTTATGGCTACACCTTC	CASTRGDRGYGYTF
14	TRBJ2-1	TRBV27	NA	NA	TGTGCCAGCAGTTTTGGGTTAGCAGGCAATGAGCAGTTCTTC	CASSFGLAGNEQFF
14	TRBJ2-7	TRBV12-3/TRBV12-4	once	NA	TGTGCCAGCAGTTCCGGCGGGTCGAGCTACGAGCAGTACTTC	CASSSGGSSYEQYF
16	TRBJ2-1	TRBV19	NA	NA	TGTGCCAGTAGTATTGGGGGCGCCCCCGGGTACAATGAGCAGTTCTTC	CASSIGGAPGYNEQFF
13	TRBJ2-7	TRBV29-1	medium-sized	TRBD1	TGCAGCGCCTCCGGGACAGGTCACTACGAGCAGTACTTC	CSASGTGHYEQYF
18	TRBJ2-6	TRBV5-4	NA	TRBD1	TGTGCCAGCAGCACCCGACAGGGTCGGGACTCTGGGGCCAACGTCCTGACTTTC	CASSTRQGRDSGANVLTF
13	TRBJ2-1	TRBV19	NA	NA	TGTGCCAGTAGATTCAACCCCGACAATGAGCAGTTCTTC	CASRFNPDNEQFF
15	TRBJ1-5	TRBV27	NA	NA	TGTGCCAGCAGTTTGCGGCCTCCTAGCAATCAGCCCCAGCATTTT	CASSLRPPSNQPQHF
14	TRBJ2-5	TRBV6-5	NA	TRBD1	TGTGCCAGCAGTACTGACAGGGTGGTGGGGACCCAGTACTTC	CASSTDRVVGTQYF
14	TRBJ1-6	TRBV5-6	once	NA	TGTGCCAGCAGCTTGGTGCCTGTCAATTCAACCCTCCACTTT	CASSLVPVNSTLHF
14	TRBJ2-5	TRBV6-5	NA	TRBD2	TGTGTCAGCAGCCTGCTAGCGGACGAAGAGACCCAGTACTTC	CVSSLLADEETQYF
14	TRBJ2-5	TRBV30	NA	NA	TGTGCCTGGAGTCGAGGGAAAGGGCAAGAGACCCAGTACTTC	CAWSRGKGQETQYF
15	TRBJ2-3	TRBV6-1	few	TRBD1	TGTGCCAGCAGAATGGACAGGGCGAGCACAGATACGCAGTATTTT	CASRMDRASTDTQYF
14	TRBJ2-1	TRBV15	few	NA	TGTGCCACCAGCAGCATGGATCTAGGCAATGAGCAGTTCTTC	CATSSMDLGNEQFF
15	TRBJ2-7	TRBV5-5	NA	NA	TGTGCCAGCAGCTGGCTGTACGGGAGTGGGTACGAGCAGTACTTC	CASSWLYGSGYEQYF
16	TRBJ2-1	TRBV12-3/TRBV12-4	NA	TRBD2	TGTGCCAGCAGCCTTCCGGGGATAGCGGGAGCCCATGAGCAGTTCTTC	CASSLPGIAGAHEQFF
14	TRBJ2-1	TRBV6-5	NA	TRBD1	TGTGCCAGCAGTACCGGGACAGATTACAATGAGCAGTTCTTC	CASSTGTDYNEQFF
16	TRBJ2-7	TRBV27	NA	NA	TGTGCCAGCAGTTCCCCACCCGGGACGGTCGTTAAAGAGCAGTACTTC	CASSSPPGTVVKEQYF
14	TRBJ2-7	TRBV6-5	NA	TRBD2	TGTGCCAGCCGCAACCTAGCGGGAGAGTACGAGCAGTACTTC	CASRNLAGEYEQYF
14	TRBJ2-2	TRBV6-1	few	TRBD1	TGTGCCAGCAATAAGGACAGGGACACCGGGGAGCTGTTTTTT	CASNKDRDTGELFF
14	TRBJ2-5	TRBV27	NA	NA	TGTGCCAGCAGGGCGGACGGAAGCAAAGAGACCCAGTACTTC	CASRADGSKETQYF